This T cell receptor (beta chain) is drawn from a study of OX40 agonist ivuxolimab in advanced cancers. TCRdb's copy holds only in-frame clones and misses some; the assay was immunoSEQ multiplex PCR. Of approximately 77,000 clones detected, 75% to 95% appear once; the ten largest clones hold around 1.5%. Autoimmune disease history or systemic immunosuppression led to patients being barred. Germline lookup yields CDR1 MNHNS and CDR2 SASEGT. Trimming removed 7 bases at V and 1 base at J, with 12 bases between. There are 14 residues in the CDR3. This clonotype originated in an adult with an advanced solid tumor such as melanoma, head and neck, liver or kidney cancer. Sequencing was performed on CD4+ or CD8+ T cells sorted from blood, taken in a trial of the OX40 agonist ivuxolimab. The J gene is TRBJ2-3, the V gene TRBV6-1, with a tentative D call TRBD2 (5 bases). The CDR3 reads CASNFKEGTDTQYF. CDR3 DNA: TGTGCCAGCAATTTCAAGGAGGGCACAGATACGCAGTATTTT.